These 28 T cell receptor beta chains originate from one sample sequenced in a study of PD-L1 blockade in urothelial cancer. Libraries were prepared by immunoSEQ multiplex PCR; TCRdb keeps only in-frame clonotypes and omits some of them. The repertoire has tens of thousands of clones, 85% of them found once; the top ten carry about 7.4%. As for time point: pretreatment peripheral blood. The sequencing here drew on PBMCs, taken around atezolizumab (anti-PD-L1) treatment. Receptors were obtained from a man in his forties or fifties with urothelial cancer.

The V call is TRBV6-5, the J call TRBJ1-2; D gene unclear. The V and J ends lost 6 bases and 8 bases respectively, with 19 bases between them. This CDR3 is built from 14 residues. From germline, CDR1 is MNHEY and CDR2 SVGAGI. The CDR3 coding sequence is TGTGCCAGCAGCCCTCTGGGTCCAAAGAGGGGCTACACCTTC. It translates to CASSPLGPKRGYTF.

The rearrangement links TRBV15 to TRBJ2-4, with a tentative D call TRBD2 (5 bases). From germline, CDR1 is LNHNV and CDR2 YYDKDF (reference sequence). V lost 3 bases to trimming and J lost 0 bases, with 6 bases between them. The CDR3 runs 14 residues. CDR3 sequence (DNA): TGTGCCACCAGCAGTACTAGAGCCAAAAACATTCAGTACTTC. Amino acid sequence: CATSSTRAKNIQYF.

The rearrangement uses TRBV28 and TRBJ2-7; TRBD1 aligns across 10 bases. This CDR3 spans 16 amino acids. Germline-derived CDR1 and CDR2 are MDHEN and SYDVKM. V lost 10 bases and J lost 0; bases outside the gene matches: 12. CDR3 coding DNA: TGTGCCATTCATGGCGGGACAGGGGACAACTCCTACGAGCAGTACTTC. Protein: CAIHGGTGDNSYEQYF.

This chain's CDR3 is CASSFELESRQYF. CDR3 DNA sequence: TGTGCCAGCAGTTTTGAATTGGAGAGCCGCCAGTATTTT. The chain links TRBV28 to TRBJ2-3; D ambiguous. The germline CDR1 and CDR2 sequences are MDHEN and SYDVKM. V dropped 3 bases and J dropped 12 bases, with 16 bases sitting between them. The CDR3 runs 13 residues. Variable domain in full (rest from reference TRBV28 and TRBJ2-3): DVKVTQSSRYLVKRTGEKVFLECVQDMDHENMFWYRQDPGLGLRLIYFSYDVKMKEKGDIPEGYSVSREKKERFSLILESASTNQTSMYLCASSFELESRQYFGPGTRLTVL.

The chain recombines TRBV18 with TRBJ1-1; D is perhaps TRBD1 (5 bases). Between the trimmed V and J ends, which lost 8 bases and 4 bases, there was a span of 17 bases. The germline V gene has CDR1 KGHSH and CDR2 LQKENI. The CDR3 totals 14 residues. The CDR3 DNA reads TGTGCCAGCGCACAAGGGGCGGTAGGCACTGAAGCTTTCTTT. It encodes CASAQGAVGTEAFF.

The CDR3 region has the DNA TGTGCCAGCAGCTCCCGCCGGGAGGGGGAGACCCAGTACTTC. Amino acid sequence: CASSSRREGETQYF. The chain couples TRBV7-2 to TRBJ2-5, with 8 bases that match TRBD2. The CDR3 runs to 14 residues. CDR1 and CDR2 (germline): SGHTA, FQGNSA. The J segment lost 5 bases and the V segment lost 4 bases, leaving 6 bases of the junction unmatched. The full variable domain, with the rest looked up from reference TRBV7-2 and TRBJ2-5, is GAGVSQSPSNKVTEKGKDVELRCDPISGHTALYWYRQSLGQGLEFLIYFQGNSAPDKSGLPSDRFSAERTGGSVSTLTIQRTQQEDSAVYLCASSSRREGETQYFGPGTRLLVL.

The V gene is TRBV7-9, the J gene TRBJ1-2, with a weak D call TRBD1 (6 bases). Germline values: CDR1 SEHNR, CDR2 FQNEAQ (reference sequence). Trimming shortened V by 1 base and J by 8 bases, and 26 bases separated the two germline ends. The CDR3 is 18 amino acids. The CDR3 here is CASSLEGDAGGRTRGYTF. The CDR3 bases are TGTGCCAGCAGCTTAGAGGGGGACGCGGGGGGCCGGACCAGAGGCTACACCTTC.

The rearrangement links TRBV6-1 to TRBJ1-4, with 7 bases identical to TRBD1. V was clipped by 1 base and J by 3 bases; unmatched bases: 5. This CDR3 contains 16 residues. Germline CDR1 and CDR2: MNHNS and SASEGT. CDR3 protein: CASSEVLQGANEKLFF. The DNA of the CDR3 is TGTGCCAGCAGTGAAGTCCTTCAGGGGGCTAATGAAAAACTGTTTTTT.

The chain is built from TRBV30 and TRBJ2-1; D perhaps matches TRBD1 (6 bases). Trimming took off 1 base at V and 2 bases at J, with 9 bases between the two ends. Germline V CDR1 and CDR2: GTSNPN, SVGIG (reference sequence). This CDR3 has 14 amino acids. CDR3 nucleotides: TGTGCCTGGAGTGACAGGGCCGCCTACAATGAGCAGTTCTTC. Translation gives CAWSDRAAYNEQFF.

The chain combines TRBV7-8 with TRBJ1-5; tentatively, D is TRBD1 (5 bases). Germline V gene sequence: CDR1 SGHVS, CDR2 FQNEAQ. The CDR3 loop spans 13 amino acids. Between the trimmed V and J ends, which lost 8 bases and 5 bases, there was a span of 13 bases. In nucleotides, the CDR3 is TGTGCCAGCTCTGGACAAGGCGATCAGCCCCAGCATTTT. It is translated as CASSGQGDQPQHF.

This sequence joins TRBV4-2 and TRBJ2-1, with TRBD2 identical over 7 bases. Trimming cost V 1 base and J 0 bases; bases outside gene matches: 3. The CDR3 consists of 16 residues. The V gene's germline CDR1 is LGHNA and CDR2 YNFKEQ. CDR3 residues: CASSQAAGISYNEQFF. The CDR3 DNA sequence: TGTGCCAGCAGCCAAGCAGCGGGAATCTCCTACAATGAGCAGTTCTTC.

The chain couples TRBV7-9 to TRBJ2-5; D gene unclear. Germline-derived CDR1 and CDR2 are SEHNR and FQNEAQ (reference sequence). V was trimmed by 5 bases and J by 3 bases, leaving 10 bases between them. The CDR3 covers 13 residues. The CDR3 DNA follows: TGTGCCAGCAGCCCACTCTATGAAGAGACCCAGTACTTC. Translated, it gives CASSPLYEETQYF.

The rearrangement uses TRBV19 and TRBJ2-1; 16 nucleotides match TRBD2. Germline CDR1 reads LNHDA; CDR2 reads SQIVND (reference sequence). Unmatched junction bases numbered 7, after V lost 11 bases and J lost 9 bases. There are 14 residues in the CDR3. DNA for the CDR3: TGTGCCGCGGGACTAGCGGGAGGGCCGGTTGAGCAGTTCTTC. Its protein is CAAGLAGGPVEQFF.

DNA of the CDR3: TGCAGCGCCGACCGGGAGTCGCAGTATTTT. It is translated as CSADRESQYF. The chain recombines TRBV29-1 with TRBJ2-3; a possible D gene is TRBD2 (6 bases). The germline V and J ends were trimmed by 7 bases and 10 bases, with 12 bases remaining between them. Per the germline V gene, CDR1 is SQVTM and CDR2 is ANQGSEA. The length of the CDR3 is 10 residues.

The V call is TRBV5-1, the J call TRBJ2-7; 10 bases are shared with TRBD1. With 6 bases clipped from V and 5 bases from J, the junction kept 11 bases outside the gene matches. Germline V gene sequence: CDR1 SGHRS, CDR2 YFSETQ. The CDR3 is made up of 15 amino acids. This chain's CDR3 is CASKGKGQGSNEQYF. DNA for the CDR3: TGCGCCAGCAAAGGAAAGGGACAGGGGTCCAACGAGCAGTACTTC.

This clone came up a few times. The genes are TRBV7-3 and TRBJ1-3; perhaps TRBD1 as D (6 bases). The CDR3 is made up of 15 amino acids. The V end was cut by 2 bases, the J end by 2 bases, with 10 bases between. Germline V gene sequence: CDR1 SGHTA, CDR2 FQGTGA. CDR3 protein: CASSLGPGAGNTIYF. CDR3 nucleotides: TGTGCCAGCAGCTTAGGCCCAGGGGCTGGAAACACCATATATTTT. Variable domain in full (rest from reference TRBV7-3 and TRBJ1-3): GAGVSQTPSNKVTEKGKYVELRCDPISGHTALYWYRQSLGQGPEFLIYFQGTGAADDSGLPNDRFFAVRPEGSVSTLKIQRTERGDSAVYLCASSLGPGAGNTIYFGEGSWLTVV.

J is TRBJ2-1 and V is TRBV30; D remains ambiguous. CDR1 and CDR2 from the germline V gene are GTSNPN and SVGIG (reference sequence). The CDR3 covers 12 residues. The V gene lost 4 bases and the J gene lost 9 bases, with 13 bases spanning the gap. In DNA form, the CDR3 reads TGTGCCTGGAAAACCGCATCGGTTGAGCAGTTCTTC. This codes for CAWKTASVEQFF.

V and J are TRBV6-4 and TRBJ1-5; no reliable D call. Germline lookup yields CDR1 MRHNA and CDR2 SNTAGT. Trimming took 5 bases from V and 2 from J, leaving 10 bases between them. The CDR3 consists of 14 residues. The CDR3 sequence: CASSIDPGNQPQHF. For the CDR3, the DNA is TGTGCCAGCAGTATTGATCCGGGCAATCAGCCCCAGCATTTT.

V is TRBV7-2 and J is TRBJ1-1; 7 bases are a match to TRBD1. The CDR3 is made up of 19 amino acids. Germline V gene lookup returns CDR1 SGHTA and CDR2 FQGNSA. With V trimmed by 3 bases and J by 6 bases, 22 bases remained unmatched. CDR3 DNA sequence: TGTGCCAGCAGCTTGAGTTACGGGACAGATCCCACTACTAACGCTGAAGCTTTCTTT. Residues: CASSLSYGTDPTTNAEAFF.

DNA for the CDR3: TGTGCCACCTCGGTACAGGGTGGTTCAGAGACCCAGTACTTC. Protein: CATSVQGGSETQYF. This chain uses TRBV7-2 with TRBJ2-5; a possible D gene is TRBD1 (6 bases). Germline V gene data show CDR1 as SGHTA and CDR2 as FQGNSA. With 10 bases removed from V and 4 bases from J, the gap between germline ends came to 19 bases. CDR3 length: 14 residues.

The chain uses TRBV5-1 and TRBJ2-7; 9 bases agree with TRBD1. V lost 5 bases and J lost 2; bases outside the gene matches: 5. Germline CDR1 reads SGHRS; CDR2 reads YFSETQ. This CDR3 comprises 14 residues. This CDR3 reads CASRGGQGPYEQYF. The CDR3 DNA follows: TGCGCCAGCAGGGGGGGACAGGGCCCCTACGAGCAGTACTTC.

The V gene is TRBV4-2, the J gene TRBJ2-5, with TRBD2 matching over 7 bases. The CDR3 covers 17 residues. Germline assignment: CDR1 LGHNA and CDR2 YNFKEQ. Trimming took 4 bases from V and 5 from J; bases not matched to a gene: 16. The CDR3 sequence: CASSPSNDAGVGETQYF. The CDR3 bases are TGTGCCAGCAGCCCAAGTAACGATGCGGGAGTTGGGGAGACCCAGTACTTC.

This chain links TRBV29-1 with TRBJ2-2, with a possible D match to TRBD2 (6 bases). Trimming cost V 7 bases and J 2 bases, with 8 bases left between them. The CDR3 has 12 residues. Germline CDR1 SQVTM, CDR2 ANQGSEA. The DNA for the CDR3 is TGCAGCGGGGACTTCAACACCGGGGAGCTGTTTTTT. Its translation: CSGDFNTGELFF.

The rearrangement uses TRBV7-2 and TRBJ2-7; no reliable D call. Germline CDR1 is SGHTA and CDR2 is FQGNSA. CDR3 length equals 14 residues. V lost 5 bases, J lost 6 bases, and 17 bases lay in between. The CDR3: CASSPNGVRGEQYF. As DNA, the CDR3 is TGTGCCAGCAGCCCCAACGGTGTAAGAGGCGAGCAGTACTTC. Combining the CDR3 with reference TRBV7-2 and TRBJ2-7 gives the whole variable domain GAGVSQSPSNKVTEKGKDVELRCDPISGHTALYWYRQSLGQGLEFLIYFQGNSAPDKSGLPSDRFSAERTGGSVSTLTIQRTQQEDSAVYLCASSPNGVRGEQYFGPGTRLTVT.

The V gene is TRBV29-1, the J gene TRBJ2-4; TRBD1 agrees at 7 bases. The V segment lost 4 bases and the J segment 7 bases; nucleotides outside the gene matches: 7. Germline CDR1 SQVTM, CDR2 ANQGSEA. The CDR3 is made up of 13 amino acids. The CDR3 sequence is CSVGEGAKNIQYF. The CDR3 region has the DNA TGCAGCGTTGGAGAGGGGGCGAAGAACATTCAGTACTTC.

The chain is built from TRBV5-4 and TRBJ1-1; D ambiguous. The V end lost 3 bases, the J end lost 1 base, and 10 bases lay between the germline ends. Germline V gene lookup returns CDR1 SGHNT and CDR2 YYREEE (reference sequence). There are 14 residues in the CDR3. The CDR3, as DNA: TGTGCCAGCAGCTACCGAGCAGGGAACACTGAAGCTTTCTTT. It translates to CASSYRAGNTEAFF.

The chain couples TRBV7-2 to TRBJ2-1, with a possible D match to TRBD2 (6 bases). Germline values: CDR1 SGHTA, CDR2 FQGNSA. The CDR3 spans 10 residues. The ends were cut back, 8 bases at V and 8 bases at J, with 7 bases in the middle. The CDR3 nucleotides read TGTGCCAGCGGAGGGGATGAGCAGTTCTTC. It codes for CASGGDEQFF.

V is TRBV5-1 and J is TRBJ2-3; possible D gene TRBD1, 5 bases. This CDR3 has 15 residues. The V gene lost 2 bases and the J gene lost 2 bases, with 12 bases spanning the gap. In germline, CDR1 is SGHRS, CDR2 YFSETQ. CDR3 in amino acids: CASSFTGRDTDTQYF. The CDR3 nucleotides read TGCGCCAGCAGCTTTACAGGAAGGGACACAGATACGCAGTATTTT.